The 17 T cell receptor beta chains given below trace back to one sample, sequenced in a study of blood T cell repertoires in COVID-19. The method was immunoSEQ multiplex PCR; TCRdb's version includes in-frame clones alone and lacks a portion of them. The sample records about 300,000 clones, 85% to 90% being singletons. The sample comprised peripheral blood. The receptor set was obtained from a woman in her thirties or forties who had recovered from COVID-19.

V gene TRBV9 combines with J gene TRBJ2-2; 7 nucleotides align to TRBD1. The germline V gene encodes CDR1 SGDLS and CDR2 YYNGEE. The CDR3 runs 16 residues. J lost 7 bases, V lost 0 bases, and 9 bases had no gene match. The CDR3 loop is CASSVAGRQGNGELFF. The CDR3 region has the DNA TGTGCCAGCAGCGTAGCTGGGAGACAGGGTAACGGGGAGCTGTTTTTT.

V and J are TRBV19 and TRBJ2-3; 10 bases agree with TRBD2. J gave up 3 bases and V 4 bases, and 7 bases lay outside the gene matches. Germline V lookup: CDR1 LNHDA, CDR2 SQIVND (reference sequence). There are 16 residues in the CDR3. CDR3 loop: CASSTAIAGGTDTQYF. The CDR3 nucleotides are TGTGCCAGTAGTACCGCCATAGCGGGGGGTACAGATACGCAGTATTTT. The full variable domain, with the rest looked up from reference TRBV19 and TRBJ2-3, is DGGITQSPKYLFRKEGQNVTLSCEQNLNHDAMYWYRQDPGQGLRLIYYSQIVNDFQKGDIAEGYSVSREKKESFPLTVTSAQKNPTAFYLCASSTAIAGGTDTQYFGPGTRLTVL.

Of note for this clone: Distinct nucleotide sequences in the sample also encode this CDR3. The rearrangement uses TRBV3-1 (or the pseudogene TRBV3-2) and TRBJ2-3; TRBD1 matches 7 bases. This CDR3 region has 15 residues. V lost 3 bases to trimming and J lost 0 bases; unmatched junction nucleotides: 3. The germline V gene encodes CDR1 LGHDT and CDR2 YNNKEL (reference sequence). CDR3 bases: TGTGCCAGCAGCCAGACAGGGATCAGCACAGATACGCAGTATTTT. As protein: CASSQTGISTDTQYF.

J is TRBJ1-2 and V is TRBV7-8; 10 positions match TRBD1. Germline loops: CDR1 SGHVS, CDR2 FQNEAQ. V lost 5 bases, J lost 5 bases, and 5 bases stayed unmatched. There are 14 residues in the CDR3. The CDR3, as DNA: TGTGCCAGCAGCGACGGACAGGGGGTGTATGGCTACACCTTC. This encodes CASSDGQGVYGYTF.

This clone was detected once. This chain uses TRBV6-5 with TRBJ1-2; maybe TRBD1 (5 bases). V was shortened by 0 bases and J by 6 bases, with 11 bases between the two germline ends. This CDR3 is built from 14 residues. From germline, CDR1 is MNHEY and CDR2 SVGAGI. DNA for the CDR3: TGTGCCAGCAGTTACTCGGCCAGGGAAGATGGCTACACCTTC. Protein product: CASSYSAREDGYTF.

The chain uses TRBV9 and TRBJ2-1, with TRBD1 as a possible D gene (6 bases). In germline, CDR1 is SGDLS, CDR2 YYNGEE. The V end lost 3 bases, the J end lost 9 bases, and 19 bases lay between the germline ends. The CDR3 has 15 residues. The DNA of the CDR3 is TGTGCCAGCAGCGGACAAAGTAACAGGGATAGTGAGCAGTTCTTC. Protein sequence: CASSGQSNRDSEQFF.

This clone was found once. As DNA, the CDR3 is TGTGCCAGCAGCCCCGAGATAGGCGGAGAGACCCAGTACTTC. Amino acid sequence: CASSPEIGGETQYF. The V gene is TRBV6-5, the J gene TRBJ2-5; D ambiguous. Germline CDR1 and CDR2: MNHEY and SVGAGI. Trimming removed 6 bases at V and 4 bases at J, with 15 bases between. This CDR3 spans 14 amino acids.

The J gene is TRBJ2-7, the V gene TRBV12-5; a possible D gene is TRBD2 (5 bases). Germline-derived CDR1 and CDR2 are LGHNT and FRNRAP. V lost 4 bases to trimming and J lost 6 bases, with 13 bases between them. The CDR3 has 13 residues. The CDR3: CASGSNPRGEQYF. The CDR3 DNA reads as TGTGCTAGTGGTTCCAACCCTCGGGGCGAGCAGTACTTC.

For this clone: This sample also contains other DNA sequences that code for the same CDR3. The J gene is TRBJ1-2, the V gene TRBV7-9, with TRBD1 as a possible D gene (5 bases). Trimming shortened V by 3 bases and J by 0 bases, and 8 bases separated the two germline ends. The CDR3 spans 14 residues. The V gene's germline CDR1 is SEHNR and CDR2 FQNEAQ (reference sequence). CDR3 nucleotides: TGTGCCAGCAGCTTCGGGGGAGCTAACTATGGCTACACCTTC. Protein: CASSFGGANYGYTF.

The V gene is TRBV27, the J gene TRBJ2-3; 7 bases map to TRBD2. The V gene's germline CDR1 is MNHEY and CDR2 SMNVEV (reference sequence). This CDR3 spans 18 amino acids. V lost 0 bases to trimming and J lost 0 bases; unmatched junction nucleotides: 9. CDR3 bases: TGTGCCAGCAGTTTATCCCATCTAGCGGTGGATAGCACAGATACGCAGTATTTT. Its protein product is CASSLSHLAVDSTDTQYF.

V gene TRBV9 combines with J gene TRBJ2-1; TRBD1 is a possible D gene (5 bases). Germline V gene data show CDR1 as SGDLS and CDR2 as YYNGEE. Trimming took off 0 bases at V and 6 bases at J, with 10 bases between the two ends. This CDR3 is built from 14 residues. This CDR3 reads CASSVVSGSNEQFF. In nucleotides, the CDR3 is TGTGCCAGCAGCGTAGTATCAGGGTCCAATGAGCAGTTCTTC.

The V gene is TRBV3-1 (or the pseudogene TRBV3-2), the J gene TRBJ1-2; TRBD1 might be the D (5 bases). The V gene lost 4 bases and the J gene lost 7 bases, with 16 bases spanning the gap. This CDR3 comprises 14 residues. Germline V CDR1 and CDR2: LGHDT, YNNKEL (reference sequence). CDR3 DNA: TGTGCCAGCAGCCCAGGAAGACAGAAGGGTGGCTACACCTTC. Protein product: CASSPGRQKGGYTF.

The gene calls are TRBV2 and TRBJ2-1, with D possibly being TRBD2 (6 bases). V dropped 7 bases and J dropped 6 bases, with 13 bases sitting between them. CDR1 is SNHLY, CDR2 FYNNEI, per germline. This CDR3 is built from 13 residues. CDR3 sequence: CASISPGSNEQFF. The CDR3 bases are TGTGCCAGCATCAGCCCCGGGAGCAATGAGCAGTTCTTC.

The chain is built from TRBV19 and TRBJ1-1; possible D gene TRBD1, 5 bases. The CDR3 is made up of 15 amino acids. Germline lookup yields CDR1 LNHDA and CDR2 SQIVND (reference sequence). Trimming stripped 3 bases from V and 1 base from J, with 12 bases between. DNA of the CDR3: TGTGCCAGTAGTATGACGGGACTCTCGAACACTGAAGCTTTCTTT. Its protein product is CASSMTGLSNTEAFF.

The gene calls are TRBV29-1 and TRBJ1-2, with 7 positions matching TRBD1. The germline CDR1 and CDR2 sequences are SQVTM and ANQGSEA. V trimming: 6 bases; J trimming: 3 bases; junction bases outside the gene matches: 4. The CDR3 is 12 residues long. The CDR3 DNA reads TGCAGCGTCGGCGGGACAGACTATGGCTACACCTTC. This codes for CSVGGTDYGYTF. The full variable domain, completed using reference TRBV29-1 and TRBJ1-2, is SAVISQKPSRDICQRGTSLTIQCQVDSQVTMMFWYRQQPGQSLTLIATANQGSEATYESGFVIDKFPISRPNLTFSTLTVSNMSPEDSSIYLCSVGGTDYGYTFGSGTRLTVV.

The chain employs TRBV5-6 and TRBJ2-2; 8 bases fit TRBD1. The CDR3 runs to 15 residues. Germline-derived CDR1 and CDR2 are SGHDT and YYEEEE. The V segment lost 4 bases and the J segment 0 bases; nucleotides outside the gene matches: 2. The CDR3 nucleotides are TGTGCCAGCAGCCCGGGACAGGCGAACACCGGGGAGCTGTTTTTT. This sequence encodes CASSPGQANTGELFF.

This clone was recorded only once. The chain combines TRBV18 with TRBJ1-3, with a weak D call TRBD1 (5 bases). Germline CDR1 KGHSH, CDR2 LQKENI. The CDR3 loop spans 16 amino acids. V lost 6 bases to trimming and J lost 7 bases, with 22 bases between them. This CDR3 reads CASSQGSSLARNTIYF. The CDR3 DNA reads TGTGCCAGCTCTCAGGGTTCCAGCTTGGCAAGGAACACCATATATTTT.